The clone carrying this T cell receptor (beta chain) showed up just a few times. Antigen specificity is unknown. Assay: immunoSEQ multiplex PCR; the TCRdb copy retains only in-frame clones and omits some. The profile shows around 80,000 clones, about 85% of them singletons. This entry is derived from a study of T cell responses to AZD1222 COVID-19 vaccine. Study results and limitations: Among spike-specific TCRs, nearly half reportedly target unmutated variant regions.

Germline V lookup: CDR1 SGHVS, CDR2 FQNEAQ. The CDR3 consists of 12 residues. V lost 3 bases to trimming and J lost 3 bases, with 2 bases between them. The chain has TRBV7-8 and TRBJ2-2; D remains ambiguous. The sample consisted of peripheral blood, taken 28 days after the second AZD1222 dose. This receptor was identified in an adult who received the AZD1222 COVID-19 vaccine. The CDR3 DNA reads TGTGCCAGCAGCTTGGACACCGGGGAGCTGTTTTTT. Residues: CASSLDTGELFF.